One T cell receptor beta chain is described in this entry. The data originate from a study of blood T cell repertoires in COVID-19. About the study: Nucleic acid was either cDNA or gDNA, and it came from T cells, B-cell-depleted T cells, or PBMCs.

Authors' analysis steps: Amplifying reference gene primers gave estimates of nucleated cell counts. Clones were read by immunoSEQ multiplex PCR, and TCRdb kept only the in-frame ones, dropping some. V, J and clone size were drawn from that table, and D and trimming were deduced from the DNA. The sample contains a few hundred thousand clones, around 88% of which appear only once. The sequence derives from a woman under 40 with COVID-19, enrolled during active disease. Sequencing was performed on peripheral blood.

The CDR3 loop is CASSPLEAFF. In DNA, the CDR3 is TGTGCCAGCAGCCCCTTGGAAGCTTTCTTT. The rearrangement uses TRBV5-8 and TRBJ1-1; D gene ambiguous. Per germline, CDR1 SGHTS and CDR2 YDEGEE. V was clipped by 4 bases and J by 8 bases, with 6 bases between them. This CDR3 comprises 10 residues.